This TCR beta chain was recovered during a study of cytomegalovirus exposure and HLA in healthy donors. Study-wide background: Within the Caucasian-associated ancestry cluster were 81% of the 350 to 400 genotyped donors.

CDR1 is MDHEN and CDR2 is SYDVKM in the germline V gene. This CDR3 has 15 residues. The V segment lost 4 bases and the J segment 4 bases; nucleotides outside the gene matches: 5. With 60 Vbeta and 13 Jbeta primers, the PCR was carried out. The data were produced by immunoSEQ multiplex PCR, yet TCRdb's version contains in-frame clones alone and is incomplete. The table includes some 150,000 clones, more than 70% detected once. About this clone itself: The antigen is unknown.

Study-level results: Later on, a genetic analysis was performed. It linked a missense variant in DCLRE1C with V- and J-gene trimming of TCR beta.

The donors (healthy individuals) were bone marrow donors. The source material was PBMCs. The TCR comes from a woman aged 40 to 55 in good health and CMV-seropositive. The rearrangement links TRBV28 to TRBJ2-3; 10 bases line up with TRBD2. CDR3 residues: CASSYGTSVSDTQYF. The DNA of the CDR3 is TGTGCCAGCAGTTATGGGACTAGCGTTTCAGATACGCAGTATTTT.